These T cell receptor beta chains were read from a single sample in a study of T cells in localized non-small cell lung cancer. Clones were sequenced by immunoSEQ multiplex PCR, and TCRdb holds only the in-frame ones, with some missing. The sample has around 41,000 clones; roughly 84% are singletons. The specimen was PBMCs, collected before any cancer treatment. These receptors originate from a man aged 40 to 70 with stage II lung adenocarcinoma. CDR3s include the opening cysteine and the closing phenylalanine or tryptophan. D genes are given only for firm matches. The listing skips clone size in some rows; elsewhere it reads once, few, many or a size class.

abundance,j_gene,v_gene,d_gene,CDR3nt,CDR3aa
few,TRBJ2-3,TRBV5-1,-,TGCGCCAGCAGCTTGGGACTACAGGGCTTGACAGATACGCAGTATTTT,CASSLGLQGLTDTQYF
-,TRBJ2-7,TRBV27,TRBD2,TGTGCCAGCAGTCTACAGACCATCGTTACTAGCGGGACCAACTGGGACGAGCAGTACTTC,CASSLQTIVTSGTNWDEQYF
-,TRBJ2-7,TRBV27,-,TGTGCCAGCGGACCGGGACCCTACGAGCAGTACTTC,CASGPGPYEQYF
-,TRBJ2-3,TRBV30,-,TGTGCCTGGGAACCATGGGGGAGCACAGATACGCAGTATTTT,CAWEPWGSTDTQYF
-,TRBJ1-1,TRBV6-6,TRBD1,TGTGCCAGCAGCCACCCCGACAGGGACGCTGAAGCTTTCTTT,CASSHPDRDAEAFF
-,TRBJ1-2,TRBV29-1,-,TGCAGCGTTGAAGATCCGACGGAGTACTATGGCTACACCTTC,CSVEDPTEYYGYTF
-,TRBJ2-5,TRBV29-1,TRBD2,TGCAGCGTTGCCCAGACTAGCACAGAGACCCAGTACTTC,CSVAQTSTETQYF
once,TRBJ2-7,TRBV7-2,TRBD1,TGTGCCAGCAGCTTGGGCCAGGGGGTTTACGAGCAGTACTTC,CASSLGQGVYEQYF
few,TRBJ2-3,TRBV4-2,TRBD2,TGTGCCAGCAGCCAAGCAGTCCGGGGAGGAACTAGCGGGGCGGATACGCAGTATTTT,CASSQAVRGGTSGADTQYF
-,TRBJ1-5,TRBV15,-,TGTGCCACCAGCAGAGATATGGGGGACCTTCAGCCCCAGCATTTT,CATSRDMGDLQPQHF
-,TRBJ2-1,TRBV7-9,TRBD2,TGTGCCAGCAGCTTAGCGCTTTTGCGGGAGTTTGAGCAGTTCTTC,CASSLALLREFEQFF
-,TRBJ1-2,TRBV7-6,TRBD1,TGTGCCAGCAGCTTAGGGCCGGGACAGGAGTACTATGGCTACACCTTC,CASSLGPGQEYYGYTF
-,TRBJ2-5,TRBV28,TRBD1,TGTGCCAGCAGTATTTTGCCCGGGACAGCGAATCAAGAGACCCAGTACTTC,CASSILPGTANQETQYF
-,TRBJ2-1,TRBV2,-,TGTGCCAGCAGCGGAGACTCCTACAATGAGCAGTTCTTC,CASSGDSYNEQFF
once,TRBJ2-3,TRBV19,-,TGTGCCAGTGCTCCTCCTACCGGGGGGACAGGCAACACAGATACGCAGTATTTT,CASAPPTGGTGNTDTQYF